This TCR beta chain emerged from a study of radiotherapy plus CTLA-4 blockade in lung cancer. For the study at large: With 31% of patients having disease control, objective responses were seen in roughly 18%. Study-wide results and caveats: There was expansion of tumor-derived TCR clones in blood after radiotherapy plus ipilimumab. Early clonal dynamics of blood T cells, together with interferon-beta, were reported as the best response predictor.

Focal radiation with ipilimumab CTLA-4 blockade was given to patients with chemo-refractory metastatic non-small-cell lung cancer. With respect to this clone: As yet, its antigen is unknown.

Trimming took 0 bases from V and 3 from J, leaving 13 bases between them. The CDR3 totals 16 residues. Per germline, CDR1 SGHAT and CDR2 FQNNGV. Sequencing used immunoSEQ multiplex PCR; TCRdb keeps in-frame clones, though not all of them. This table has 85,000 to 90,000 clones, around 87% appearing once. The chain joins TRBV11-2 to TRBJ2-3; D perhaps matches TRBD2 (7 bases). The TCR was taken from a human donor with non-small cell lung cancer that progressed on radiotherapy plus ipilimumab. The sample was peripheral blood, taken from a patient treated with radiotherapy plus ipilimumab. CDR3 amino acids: CASSLEGGGTTDTQYF. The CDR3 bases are TGTGCCAGCAGCTTAGAGGGGGGAGGGACAACAGATACGCAGTATTTT.